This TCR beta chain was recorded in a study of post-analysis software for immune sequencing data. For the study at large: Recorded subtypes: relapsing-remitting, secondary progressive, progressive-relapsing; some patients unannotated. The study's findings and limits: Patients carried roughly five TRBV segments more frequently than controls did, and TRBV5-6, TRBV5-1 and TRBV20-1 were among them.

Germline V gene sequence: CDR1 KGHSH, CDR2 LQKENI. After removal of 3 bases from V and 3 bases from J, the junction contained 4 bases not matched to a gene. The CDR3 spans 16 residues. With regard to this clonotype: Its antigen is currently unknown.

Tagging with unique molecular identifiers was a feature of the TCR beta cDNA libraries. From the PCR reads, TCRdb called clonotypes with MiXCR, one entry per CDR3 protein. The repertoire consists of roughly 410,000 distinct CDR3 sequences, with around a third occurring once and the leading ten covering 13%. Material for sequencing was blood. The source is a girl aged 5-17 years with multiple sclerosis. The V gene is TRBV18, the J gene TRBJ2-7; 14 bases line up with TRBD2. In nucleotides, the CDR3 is TGTGCCAGCTCACCTCCGGGACTAGCGGGGGTCTACGAGCAGTACTTC. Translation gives CASSPPGLAGVYEQYF.